This T cell receptor (beta chain) was recorded in a study of blood T cell repertoires in COVID-19. Study background: There were acute and convalescent COVID-19 samples, and they came from the United States, Italy and Spain. In each case, the material was cDNA or gDNA derived from T cells, B-cell-depleted T cells, or PBMCs.

As originally analysed: Researchers report that nucleated cell counts were estimated from reference gene primer amplification. Generated by immunoSEQ multiplex PCR, the TCRdb table keeps only in-frame clones and is missing some. That table furnishes V, J and clone size, whereas the DNA furnished D and trimming. The data contain approximately 210,000 clones, 82% of them seen just once; the ten biggest clones take up around 3.5%. Material: peripheral blood. The source of this sequence is an elderly woman with acute or convalescent COVID-19.

The CDR3 region is CASSYSTGGEQYF. In nucleotides, the CDR3 is TGTGCCAGCAGTTACTCGACAGGGGGCGAGCAGTACTTC. This chain connects TRBV6-2 or TRBV6-3 to TRBJ2-7, with TRBD1 matching 9 bases. The CDR3 extends over 13 amino acids. The germline V gene encodes CDR1 MNHEY and CDR2 SVGEGT. With 0 bases clipped from V and 6 bases from J, the junction kept 0 bases outside the gene matches.